Listed below are T cell receptor beta chains from one sample, sequenced in a study of shared clonotypes between healthy human individuals. Sequencing was performed with immunoSEQ multiplex PCR; in TCRdb, only in-frame clones are kept and a portion is missing. The sample yields some 2 million clones, approximately 94% seen once. Sequencing was performed on naive CD8+ T cells sorted from blood. Receptors were obtained from a man younger than 35 in good health. CDR3s include the opening cysteine and the closing phenylalanine or tryptophan. D genes are given only for firm matches. Only part of the rows carry a size: once, few, many, or a class if the clone is expanded.

TRBJ1-2 | TRBD1 | TRBV2 | NA | TGTGCCAGCAGTGCTGGGCCAGGGGGCGGGTATGGCTACACCTTC | CASSAGPGGGYGYTF
TRBJ1-3 | NA | TRBV4-1 | NA | TGCGCCAGCAGCCAAGATTTAGGGAGCGGAAACACCATATATTTT | CASSQDLGSGNTIYF
TRBJ2-1 | TRBD2 | TRBV11-3 | NA | TGTGCCAGCAGCTTGCCCGGGGGGATCAATGAGCAGTTCTTC | CASSLPGGINEQFF
TRBJ2-1 | TRBD2 | TRBV7-9 | NA | TGTGCCAGCAGCTCTTCCTATAGCGGGTGGGGCGGTGAGCAGTTCTTC | CASSSSYSGWGGEQFF
TRBJ1-5 | TRBD1 | TRBV7-9 | NA | TGTGCCAGCAGCCCACAGGGGGAACCCGATCAGCCCCAGCATTTT | CASSPQGEPDQPQHF
TRBJ2-1 | TRBD2 | TRBV7-8 | NA | TGTGCCAGCAGCCCGGGACTAGCGGGGGGTTCGACCTACAATGAGCAGTTCTTC | CASSPGLAGGSTYNEQFF
TRBJ2-1 | TRBD2 | TRBV27 | NA | TGTGCCAGCAGTTTATTCCGGGAGGGTGCAAATGAGCAGTTCTTC | CASSLFREGANEQFF
TRBJ2-7 | NA | TRBV9 | NA | TGTGCCAGCAGCGTAGGGAGCGGGTCCTCCTACGAGCAGTACTTC | CASSVGSGSSYEQYF
TRBJ1-2 | NA | TRBV6-5 | NA | TGTGCCAGCAGCCCTGACAGCCCCATTTATGGCTACACCTTC | CASSPDSPIYGYTF
TRBJ2-1 | TRBD2 | TRBV6-6 | NA | TGTGCCACCGAAACTAGCGGGAGTTTCAATGAGCAGTTCTTC | CATETSGSFNEQFF
TRBJ2-7 | TRBD1 | TRBV27 | NA | TGTGCCAGCACTAGCCGGGACAGCACCTCCTACGAGCAGTACTTC | CASTSRDSTSYEQYF
TRBJ1-2 | NA | TRBV28 | NA | TGTGCCAGCGAGTTCAGGATTAACTATGGCTACACCTTC | CASEFRINYGYTF
TRBJ2-7 | NA | TRBV13 | NA | TGTGCCAGCAGCCCGGCGGGACGGGCAACCTACGAGCAGTACTTC | CASSPAGRATYEQYF
TRBJ2-7 | NA | TRBV10-1 | NA | TGCGCCACCATCCCCAGGGGTTCCTTCTCCTACGAGCAGTACTTC | CATIPRGSFSYEQYF
TRBJ1-3 | NA | TRBV5-5 | NA | TGTGCCAGCAGCTTGGACAGAGACTCTGGAAACACCATATATTTT | CASSLDRDSGNTIYF
TRBJ2-7 | NA | TRBV27 | NA | TGTGCCAGCAGTTCTCGTTGGGGTAAGGACCCCTACGAGCAGTACTTC | CASSSRWGKDPYEQYF
TRBJ2-5 | TRBD2 | TRBV7-9 | once | TGTGCCAGCAAGGGGCTAGCGGCGGAACAAGAGACCCAGTACTTC | CASKGLAAEQETQYF
TRBJ1-1 | NA | TRBV7-9 | few | TGTGCCAGCAGCCAAGGAGTGAACACTGAAGCTTTCTTT | CASSQGVNTEAFF
TRBJ2-3 | NA | TRBV18 | NA | TGTGCCAGCTCACCTCTGGAGAATTTGGATACGCAGTATTTT | CASSPLENLDTQYF
TRBJ2-1 | TRBD2 | TRBV9 | NA | TGTGCCAGCAGCGGTTCTCGGACTAGCGGGACCTTCAATGAGCAGTTCTTC | CASSGSRTSGTFNEQFF
TRBJ1-2 | TRBD1 | TRBV7-9 | NA | TGTGCCAGCAGCCTAGGGACAGGTGCTAACTATGGCTACACCTTC | CASSLGTGANYGYTF
TRBJ1-2 | NA | TRBV19 | NA | TGTGCCAGTAGTATAGATGTCGAAGTGGGTGGCTACACCTTC | CASSIDVEVGGYTF
TRBJ2-5 | NA | TRBV10-1 | NA | TGCGCCAGCAGTGATAATCCCTCCGCTCGGGAGACCCAGTACTTC | CASSDNPSARETQYF
TRBJ2-1 | TRBD2 | TRBV7-9 | once | TGTGCCAGCAGCTTCTCGGGACTAGCGGGTCTCAATGAGCAGTTCTTC | CASSFSGLAGLNEQFF
TRBJ2-7 | TRBD2 | TRBV19 | NA | TGTGCCAGTAGTATTCCTAGCGGGGAGCAGTACTTC | CASSIPSGEQYF
TRBJ2-2 | TRBD2 | TRBV9 | NA | TGTGCCAGCAGCGTTAGCGGGGGGACCACCGGGGAGCTGTTTTTT | CASSVSGGTTGELFF
TRBJ2-7 | NA | TRBV7-2 | NA | TGTGCCAGCAGGGAAGGCGGGTCCTACGAGCAGTACTTC | CASREGGSYEQYF
TRBJ2-7 | NA | TRBV6-5 | once | TGTGCCAGCAGTTACTCAGGAGACTACGAGCAGTACTTC | CASSYSGDYEQYF
TRBJ2-1 | NA | TRBV28 | NA | TGTGCCACCTCGGAGGTAATCTACAATGAGCAGTTCTTC | CATSEVIYNEQFF
TRBJ2-5 | NA | TRBV25-1 | NA | TGTGCCAGCAAAACGTACGGCAGGGACTACCAAGAGACCCAGTACTTC | CASKTYGRDYQETQYF
TRBJ1-1 | TRBD1 | TRBV27 | NA | TGTGCCAGCAGTTTACTGCCCGGACAGGGGGCAGAGACTGAAGCTTTCTTT | CASSLLPGQGAETEAFF
TRBJ2-3 | NA | TRBV11-3 | NA | TGTGCCAGCAGCTTAGAACCCGGGGTGGATTTT | CASSLEPGVDF
TRBJ1-1 | NA | TRBV6-1 | NA | TGTGCCAGCAGTGAAGGTTGGTCGGTTGAAGCTTTCTTT | CASSEGWSVEAFF
TRBJ1-4 | NA | TRBV10-2 | NA | TGCGCCAGCACCGCAGGCCCCGCAACTAATGAAAAACTGTTTTTT | CASTAGPATNEKLFF
TRBJ1-2 | NA | TRBV9 | NA | TGTGCCAGCAGCCCCCGTGAGGGGTCGAACTATGGCTACACCTTC | CASSPREGSNYGYTF
TRBJ1-5 | TRBD1 | TRBV19 | NA | TGTGCCAGTAGGCTGTGGACAGGGGACAATCAGCCCCAGCATTTT | CASRLWTGDNQPQHF
TRBJ1-2 | NA | TRBV7-9 | NA | TGTGCCAGCAGCTTAGCTAACTATGGCTACACCTTC | CASSLANYGYTF
TRBJ2-7 | TRBD2 | TRBV27 | once | TGTGCCAGCAGTGTCCTAGCGGGAGGGCGGTACGAGCAGTACTTC | CASSVLAGGRYEQYF
TRBJ1-5 | NA | TRBV19 | NA | TGTGCCAGTAGTATAGATCTATGGGAGAGGGTTAGCAATCAGCCCCAGCATTTT | CASSIDLWERVSNQPQHF
TRBJ2-3 | NA | TRBV10-3 | NA | TGTGCCATCAGTGAGTCGGAGCGGGCCACAGATACGCAGTATTTT | CAISESERATDTQYF
TRBJ2-7 | TRBD2 | TRBV19 | NA | TGTGCCAGTAGTATCCCCACCACACGGGAGGGGGCCTACGAGCAGTACTTC | CASSIPTTREGAYEQYF
TRBJ2-7 | NA | TRBV25-1 | NA | TGTGCCAGCAGTTCTCTATACGAGCAGTACTTC | CASSSLYEQYF
TRBJ2-3 | NA | TRBV30 | NA | TGTGCCTGGAGGGGGCTCTACACAGATACGCAGTATTTT | CAWRGLYTDTQYF
TRBJ2-5 | NA | TRBV13 | NA | TGTGCCAGCAGCCTTTTTGGGGAGACCCAGTACTTC | CASSLFGETQYF
TRBJ2-1 | NA | TRBV4-1 | NA | TGCGCCAGCAGCCAACCGGGACGCCTCGACGATGAGCAGTTCTTC | CASSQPGRLDDEQFF
TRBJ1-2 | TRBD1 | TRBV19 | NA | TGTGCCAGTAGTACGCCCCTCGAGGGGGCGCACGGCTACACCTTC | CASSTPLEGAHGYTF
TRBJ1-6 | NA | TRBV4-1 | NA | TGCGCCAGCAGCCCGAGACCGACGGGGTCCTATAATTCACCCCTCCACTTT | CASSPRPTGSYNSPLHF
TRBJ1-5 | NA | TRBV4-1 | NA | TGCGCCAGCAGCCAAGCCTTAGGTGCGAATCAGCCCCAGCATTTT | CASSQALGANQPQHF
TRBJ2-7 | NA | TRBV5-1 | NA | TGCGCCAGCAGCTTGACAGGAATCGTCTACGAGCAGTACTTC | CASSLTGIVYEQYF
TRBJ1-5 | NA | TRBV27 | NA | TGTGCCAGCAGTTTACACCTTAGCAATCAGCCCCAGCATTTT | CASSLHLSNQPQHF
TRBJ2-7 | NA | TRBV7-3 | NA | TGTGCCAGCAGCTTAGGTACAGCCTACGAGCAGTACTTC | CASSLGTAYEQYF
TRBJ2-7 | NA | TRBV30 | NA | TGTGCCTGGAGAGGGATAGACTACGAGCAGTACTTC | CAWRGIDYEQYF
TRBJ2-7 | NA | TRBV4-1 | NA | TGCGCCAGCAGCCACTCACAGGGACTTGCCTACGAGCAGTACTTC | CASSHSQGLAYEQYF
TRBJ1-5 | TRBD1 | TRBV9 | NA | TGTGCCAGCAGCGTAGGGACAGGTAGCAATCAGCCCCAGCATTTT | CASSVGTGSNQPQHF
TRBJ2-7 | NA | TRBV7-2 | once | TGTGCCAGCAGCTTAGGGTCTCCCTCCTACGAGCAGTACTTC | CASSLGSPSYEQYF
TRBJ2-1 | TRBD2 | TRBV4-1 | NA | TGCGCCAGCAGCTCTCAGCGGGAGTGGTGGGATGAGCAGTTCTTC | CASSSQREWWDEQFF
TRBJ1-4 | NA | TRBV6-1 | NA | TGTGCCAGCAGTGAAGGGATTAATGAAAAACTGTTTTTT | CASSEGINEKLFF
TRBJ2-5 | TRBD1 | TRBV9 | NA | TGTGCCAGCAGCGCGACAGGGTCGCCAGAGACCCAGTACTTC | CASSATGSPETQYF
TRBJ1-2 | NA | TRBV30 | NA | TGTGCCTGGAGTGGCGGGGGGGGCCCCCACTATGGCTACACCTTC | CAWSGGGGPHYGYTF